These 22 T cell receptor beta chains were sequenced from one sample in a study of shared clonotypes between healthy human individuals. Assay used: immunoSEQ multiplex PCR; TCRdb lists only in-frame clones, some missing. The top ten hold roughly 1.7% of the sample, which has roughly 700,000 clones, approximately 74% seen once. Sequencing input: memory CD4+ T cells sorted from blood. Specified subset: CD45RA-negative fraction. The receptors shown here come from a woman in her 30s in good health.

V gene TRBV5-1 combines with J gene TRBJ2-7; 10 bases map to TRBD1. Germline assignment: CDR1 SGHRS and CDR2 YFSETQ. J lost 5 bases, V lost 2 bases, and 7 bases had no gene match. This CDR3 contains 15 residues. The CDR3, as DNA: TGCGCCAGCAGCTTTGCGGGACAGGGGACCGACGAGCAGTACTTC. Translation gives CASSFAGQGTDEQYF.

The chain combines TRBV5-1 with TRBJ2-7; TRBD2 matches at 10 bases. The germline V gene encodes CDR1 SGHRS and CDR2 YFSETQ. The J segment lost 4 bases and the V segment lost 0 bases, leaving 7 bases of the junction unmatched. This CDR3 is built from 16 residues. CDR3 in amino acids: CASSLGPGLAEYEQYF. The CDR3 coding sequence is TGCGCCAGCAGCTTGGGCCCCGGACTAGCGGAATACGAGCAGTACTTC. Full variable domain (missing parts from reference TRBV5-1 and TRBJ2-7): KAGVTQTPRYLIKTRGQQVTLSCSPISGHRSVSWYQQTPGQGLQFLFEYFSETQRNKGNFPGRFSGRQFSNSRSEMNVSTLELGDSALYLCASSLGPGLAEYEQYFGPGTRLTVT.

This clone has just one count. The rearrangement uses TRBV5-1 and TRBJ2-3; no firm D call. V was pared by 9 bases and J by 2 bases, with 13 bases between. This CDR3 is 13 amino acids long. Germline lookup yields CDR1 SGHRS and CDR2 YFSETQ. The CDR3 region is CATSDGFTDTQYF. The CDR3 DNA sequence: TGCGCCACCTCGGACGGATTCACAGATACGCAGTATTTT.

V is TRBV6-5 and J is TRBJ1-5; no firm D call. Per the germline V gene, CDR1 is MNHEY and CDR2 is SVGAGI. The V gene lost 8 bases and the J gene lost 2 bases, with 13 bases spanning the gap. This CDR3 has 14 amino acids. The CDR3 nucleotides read TGTGCCAGCTTGGTAGCGATCGGCAATCAGCCCCAGCATTTT. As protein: CASLVAIGNQPQHF.

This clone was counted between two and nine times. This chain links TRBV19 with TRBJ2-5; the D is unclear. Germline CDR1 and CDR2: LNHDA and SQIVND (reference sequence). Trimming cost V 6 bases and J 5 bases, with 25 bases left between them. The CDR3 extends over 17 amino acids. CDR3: CASSPPNDDPARETQYF. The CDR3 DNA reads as TGTGCCAGTAGCCCCCCGAATGACGACCCCGCGAGGGAGACCCAGTACTTC. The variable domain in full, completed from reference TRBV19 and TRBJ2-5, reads DGGITQSPKYLFRKEGQNVTLSCEQNLNHDAMYWYRQDPGQGLRLIYYSQIVNDFQKGDIAEGYSVSREKKESFPLTVTSAQKNPTAFYLCASSPPNDDPARETQYFGPGTRLLVL.

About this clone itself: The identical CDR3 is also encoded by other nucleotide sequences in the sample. CDR3 sequence (DNA): TGCGCCAGCAATTTGGACAGCTCCTACAATGAGCAGTTCTTC. Residues: CASNLDSSYNEQFF. J is TRBJ2-1 and V is TRBV5-1, with a weak D call TRBD1 (6 bases). Germline V CDR1 and CDR2: SGHRS, YFSETQ. CDR3 length equals 14 residues. Trimming left V 6 bases short and J 0 bases short, with 10 bases between.

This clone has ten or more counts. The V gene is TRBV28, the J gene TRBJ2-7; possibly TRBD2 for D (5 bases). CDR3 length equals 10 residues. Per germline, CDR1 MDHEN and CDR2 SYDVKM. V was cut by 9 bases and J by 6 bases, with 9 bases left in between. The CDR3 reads CASSEVEQYF. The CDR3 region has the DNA TGTGCCAGTTCGGAGGTCGAGCAGTACTTC. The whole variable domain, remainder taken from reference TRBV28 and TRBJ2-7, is DVKVTQSSRYLVKRTGEKVFLECVQDMDHENMFWYRQDPGLGLRLIYFSYDVKMKEKGDIPEGYSVSREKKERFSLILESASTNQTSMYLCASSEVEQYFGPGTRLTVT.

The CDR3 DNA follows: TGTGCCAGCAGCTTATATACTAGCCTCGGGTACAATGAGCAGTTCTTC. Its protein product is CASSLYTSLGYNEQFF. J is TRBJ2-1 and V is TRBV7-9; D possibly corresponds to TRBD2 (6 bases). Per germline, CDR1 SEHNR and CDR2 FQNEAQ (reference sequence). The CDR3 totals 16 residues. The V gene lost 2 bases and the J gene lost 4 bases, with 15 bases spanning the gap.

Here the CDR3 DNA reads TGTGCCAGCAGCTTATCCAGGTCAAACCAAGAGACCCAGTACTTC. It specifies CASSLSRSNQETQYF. This chain uses TRBV11-2 with TRBJ2-5; D unclear. The CDR3 is 15 residues long. Germline V lookup: CDR1 SGHAT, CDR2 FQNNGV. Trimming took 2 bases from V and 0 from J, leaving 10 bases between them.

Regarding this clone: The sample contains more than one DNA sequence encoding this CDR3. As DNA, the CDR3 is TGCGCCAGCAGGCCGACAGGGGGTGACAATCAGCCCCAGCATTTT. It encodes CASRPTGGDNQPQHF. The chain carries TRBV5-1 and TRBJ1-5; 9 bases are shared with TRBD1. Per the germline V gene, CDR1 is SGHRS and CDR2 is YFSETQ. The CDR3 is 15 amino acids. V trimming: 5 bases; J trimming: 3 bases; junction bases outside the gene matches: 6.

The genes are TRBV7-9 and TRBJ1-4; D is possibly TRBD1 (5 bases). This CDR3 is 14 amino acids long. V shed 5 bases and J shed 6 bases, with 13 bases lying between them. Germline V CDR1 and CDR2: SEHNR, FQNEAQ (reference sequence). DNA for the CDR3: TGTGCCAGCAGCCCCGGACAAGGGGATGAAAAACTGTTTTTT. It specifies CASSPGQGDEKLFF.

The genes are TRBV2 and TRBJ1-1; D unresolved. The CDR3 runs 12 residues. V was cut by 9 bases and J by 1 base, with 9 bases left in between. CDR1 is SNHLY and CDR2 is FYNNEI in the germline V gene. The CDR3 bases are TGTGCCAGTATTTGGAGGAACACTGAAGCTTTCTTT. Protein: CASIWRNTEAFF.

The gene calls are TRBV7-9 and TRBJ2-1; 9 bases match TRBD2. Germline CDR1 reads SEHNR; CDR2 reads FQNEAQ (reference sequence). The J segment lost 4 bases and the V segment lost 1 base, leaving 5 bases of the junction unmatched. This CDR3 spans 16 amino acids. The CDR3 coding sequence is TGTGCCAGCAGCTTAGTTGGTAGCGGGAGATACAATGAGCAGTTCTTC. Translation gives CASSLVGSGRYNEQFF.

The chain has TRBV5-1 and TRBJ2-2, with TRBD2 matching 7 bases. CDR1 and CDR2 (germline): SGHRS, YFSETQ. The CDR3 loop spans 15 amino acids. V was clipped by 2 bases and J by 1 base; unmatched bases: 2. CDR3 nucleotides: TGCGCCAGCAGCTTCGGGACTATGAACACCGGGGAGCTGTTTTTT. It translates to CASSFGTMNTGELFF.

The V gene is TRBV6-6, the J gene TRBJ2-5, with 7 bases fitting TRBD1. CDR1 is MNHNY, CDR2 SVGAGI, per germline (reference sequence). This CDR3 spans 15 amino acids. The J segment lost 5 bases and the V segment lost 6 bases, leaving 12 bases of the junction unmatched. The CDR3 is CASRRGTEFGETQYF. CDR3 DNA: TGTGCCAGCAGACGAGGGACAGAGTTTGGGGAGACCCAGTACTTC.

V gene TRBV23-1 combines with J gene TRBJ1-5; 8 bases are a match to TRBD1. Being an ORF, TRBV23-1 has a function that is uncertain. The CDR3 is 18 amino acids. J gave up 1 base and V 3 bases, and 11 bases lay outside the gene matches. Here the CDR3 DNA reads TGCGCCAGCAGTCAGGAGACAGGGGCTATCAAAAGCAATCAGCCCCAGCATTTT. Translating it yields CASSQETGAIKSNQPQHF.

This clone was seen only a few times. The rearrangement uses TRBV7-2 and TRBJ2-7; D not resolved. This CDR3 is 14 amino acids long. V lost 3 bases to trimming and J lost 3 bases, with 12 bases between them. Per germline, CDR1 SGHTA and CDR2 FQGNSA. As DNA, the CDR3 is TGTGCCAGCAGCTTGGACGGACCGGGCTACGAGCAGTACTTC. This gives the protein CASSLDGPGYEQYF.

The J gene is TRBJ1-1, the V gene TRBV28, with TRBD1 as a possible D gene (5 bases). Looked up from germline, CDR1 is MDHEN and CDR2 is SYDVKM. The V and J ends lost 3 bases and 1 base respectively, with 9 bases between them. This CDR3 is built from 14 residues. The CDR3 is CASSFPRENTEAFF. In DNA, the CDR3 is TGTGCCAGCAGTTTCCCCAGGGAGAACACTGAAGCTTTCTTT. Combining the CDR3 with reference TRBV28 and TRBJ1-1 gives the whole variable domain DVKVTQSSRYLVKRTGEKVFLECVQDMDHENMFWYRQDPGLGLRLIYFSYDVKMKEKGDIPEGYSVSREKKERFSLILESASTNQTSMYLCASSFPRENTEAFFGQGTRLTVV.

CDR3 nucleotide sequence: TGCGCCACCGGGACGGTCAACACCGGGGAGCTGTTTTTT. Translated: CATGTVNTGELFF. The V and J genes are TRBV5-1 and TRBJ2-2; D could derive from TRBD1 or TRBD2 (5 bases each). This CDR3 region has 13 residues. Germline lookup yields CDR1 SGHRS and CDR2 YFSETQ. V lost 9 bases and J 2 bases, leaving 11 bases between the germline ends.

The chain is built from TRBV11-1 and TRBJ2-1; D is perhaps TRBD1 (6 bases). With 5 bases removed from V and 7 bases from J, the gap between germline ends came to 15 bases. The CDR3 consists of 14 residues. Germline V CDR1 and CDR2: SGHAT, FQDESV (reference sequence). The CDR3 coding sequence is TGTGCCAGCAGCCCAGGACAGAGGAAAAATGAGCAGTTCTTC. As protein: CASSPGQRKNEQFF.

CDR3 in amino acids: CASTYSTEAFF. CDR3 bases: TGTGCCAGCACCTATTCCACTGAAGCTTTCTTT. This chain joins TRBV2 and TRBJ1-1; D remains ambiguous. Germline assignment: CDR1 SNHLY and CDR2 FYNNEI. The CDR3 runs 11 residues. Trimming shortened V by 7 bases and J by 4 bases, and 7 bases separated the two germline ends.

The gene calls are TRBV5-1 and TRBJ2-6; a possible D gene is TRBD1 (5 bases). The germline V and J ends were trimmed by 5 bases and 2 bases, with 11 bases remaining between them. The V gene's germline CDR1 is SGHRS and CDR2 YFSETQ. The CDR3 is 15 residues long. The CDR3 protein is CASRPGSAGANVLTF. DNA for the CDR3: TGCGCCAGCAGACCAGGGTCGGCTGGGGCCAACGTCCTGACTTTC.